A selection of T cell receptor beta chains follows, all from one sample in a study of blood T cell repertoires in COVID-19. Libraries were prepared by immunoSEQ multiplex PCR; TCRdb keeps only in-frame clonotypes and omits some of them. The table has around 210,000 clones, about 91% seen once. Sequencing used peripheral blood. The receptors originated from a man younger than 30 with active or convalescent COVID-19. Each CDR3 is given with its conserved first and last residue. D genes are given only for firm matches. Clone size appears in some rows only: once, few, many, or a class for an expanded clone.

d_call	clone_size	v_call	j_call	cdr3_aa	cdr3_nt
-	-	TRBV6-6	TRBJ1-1	CASSPQENTEAFF	TGTGCCAGCAGTCCCCAGGAGAACACTGAAGCTTTCTTT
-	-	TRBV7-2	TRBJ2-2	CASSVDSSINTGELFF	TGTGCCAGCAGCGTAGACTCCTCTATTAACACCGGGGAGCTGTTTTTT
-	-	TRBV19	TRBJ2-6	CASSIGAGANVLTF	TGTGCCAGTAGTATCGGGGCTGGGGCCAACGTCCTGACTTTC
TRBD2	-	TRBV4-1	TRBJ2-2	CASSPLAGANTGELFF	TGCGCCAGCAGCCCGCTAGCGGGAGCGAACACCGGGGAGCTGTTTTTT
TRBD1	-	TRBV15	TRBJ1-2	CATSRDRDRGYGYTF	TGTGCCACCAGCAGAGATCGGGACAGGGGGTATGGCTACACCTTC
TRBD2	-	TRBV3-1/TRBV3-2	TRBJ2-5	CASSQDPAGGETQYF	TGTGCCAGCAGCCAAGACCCAGCGGGAGGAGAGACCCAGTACTTC
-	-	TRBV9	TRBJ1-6	CASSVGPGSPLHF	TGTGCCAGCAGCGTAGGACCAGGGTCACCCCTCCACTTT
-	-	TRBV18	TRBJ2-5	CASSPRPGQETQYF	TGTGCCAGCTCACCCCGGCCAGGGCAAGAGACCCAGTACTTC
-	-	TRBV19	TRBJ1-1	CASSIQGPNTEAFF	TGTGCCAGTAGTATTCAGGGCCCGAACACTGAAGCTTTCTTT
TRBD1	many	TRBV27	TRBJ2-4	CASSPGTGPNPYHF	TGTGCCAGCAGTCCAGGGACAGGCCCAAACCCATATCACTTC
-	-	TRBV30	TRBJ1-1	CASSPISGIVGTEAFF	TGTGCCTCGAGTCCGATTTCAGGGATTGTTGGCACTGAAGCTTTCTTT
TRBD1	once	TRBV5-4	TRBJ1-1	CASSVTGGLSPEAFF	TGTGCCAGCAGCGTCACAGGGGGTTTAAGCCCTGAAGCTTTCTTT
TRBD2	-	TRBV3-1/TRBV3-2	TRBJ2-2	CASSQGPGTRFTGELFF	TGTGCCAGCAGCCAAGGTCCGGGGACTAGATTCACCGGGGAGCTGTTTTTT
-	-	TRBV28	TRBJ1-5	CASSSSQYSNQPQHF	TGTGCCAGCAGTTCCTCACAGTATAGCAATCAGCCCCAGCATTTT
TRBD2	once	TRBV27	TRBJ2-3	CASRTSGPTHTQYF	TGTGCCAGCAGGACTAGCGGTCCCACGCATACGCAGTATTTT
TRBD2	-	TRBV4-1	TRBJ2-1	CASSRWTSGRGEQFF	TGCGCCAGCAGCAGATGGACTAGCGGGAGAGGTGAGCAGTTCTTC
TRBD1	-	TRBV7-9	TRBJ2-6	CASSSSRGLGDSGANVLTF	TGTGCCAGCAGCTCATCAAGGGGGCTCGGAGACTCTGGGGCCAACGTCCTGACTTTC
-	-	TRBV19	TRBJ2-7	CASSTIRRGPDEQYF	TGTGCCAGTAGTACGATCCGACGGGGTCCGGACGAGCAGTACTTC
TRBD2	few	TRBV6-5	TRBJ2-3	CASSYELAGVDTQYF	TGTGCCAGCAGTTACGAACTAGCGGGAGTAGATACGCAGTATTTT
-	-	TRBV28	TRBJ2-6	CASRTSSGANVLTF	TGTGCCAGCAGAACAAGCTCTGGGGCCAACGTCCTGACTTTC
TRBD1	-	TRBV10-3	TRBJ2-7	CAVLRTGRNEQYF	TGTGCCGTATTGAGGACAGGTAGGAACGAGCAGTACTTC
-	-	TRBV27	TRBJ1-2	CASRVGGGSNYGYTF	TGTGCCAGCAGAGTCGGGGGGGGTTCCAACTATGGCTACACCTTC
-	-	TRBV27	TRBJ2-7	CASSLLSFGRLYEQYF	TGTGCCAGCAGCCTACTTTCCTTCGGGAGACTATACGAGCAGTACTTC
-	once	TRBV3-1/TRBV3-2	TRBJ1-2	CASSQWGQRRVGGYTF	TGTGCCAGCAGCCAGTGGGGACAACGCCGCGTTGGGGGCTACACCTTC
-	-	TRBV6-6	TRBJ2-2	CASGGTDSAGELFF	TGTGCCAGCGGAGGGACAGACAGCGCCGGGGAGCTGTTTTTT
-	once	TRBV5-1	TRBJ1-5	CASSFGDQNQPQHF	TGCGCCAGCAGCTTCGGAGACCAAAATCAGCCCCAGCATTTT